The clone carrying this T cell receptor beta chain was detected a few times. Its antigen is still unknown. The data stem from a study of response to subunit inactivated influenza vaccine. Regarding the study as a whole: Only a handful of new T cells, the authors suggested, are recruited with each seasonal influenza vaccination.

TCRdb redid the calling of the RT-PCR reads with MiXCR, one entry per CDR3 protein. The data hold a few hundred thousand distinct CDR3 sequences, with around 13% observed a single time. Germline CDR1 and CDR2: SGHRS and YFSETQ. V was pared by 4 bases and J by 0 bases, with 7 bases of the junction left unmatched. The CDR3 loop spans 15 amino acids. The receptor was isolated from a man aged 45-65 years who received an inactivated influenza vaccine. The material sequenced was PBMCs from blood, taken 11 to 12 days after vaccination. The J gene is TRBJ2-7, the V gene TRBV5-1; TRBD2 agrees at 7 bases. The CDR3 spells CASSRSGVSSYEQYF. The CDR3 DNA reads as TGCGCCAGCAGCCGGAGCGGGGTAAGCTCCTACGAGCAGTACTTC.